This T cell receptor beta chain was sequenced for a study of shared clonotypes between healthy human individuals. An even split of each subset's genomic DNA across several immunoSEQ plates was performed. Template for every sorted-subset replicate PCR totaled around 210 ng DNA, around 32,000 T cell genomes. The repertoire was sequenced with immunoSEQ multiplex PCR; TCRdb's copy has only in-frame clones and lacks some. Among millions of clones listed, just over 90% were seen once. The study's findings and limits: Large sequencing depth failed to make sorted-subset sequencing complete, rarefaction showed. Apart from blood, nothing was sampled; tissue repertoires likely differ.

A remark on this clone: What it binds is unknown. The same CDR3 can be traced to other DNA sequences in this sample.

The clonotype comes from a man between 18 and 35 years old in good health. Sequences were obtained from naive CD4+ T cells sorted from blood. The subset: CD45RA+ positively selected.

CDR3: CASSLAGGTYNEQFF. CDR3 in DNA: TGTGCCAGCAGCTTGGCGGGGGGTACCTACAATGAGCAGTTCTTC. V usage is TRBV5-4 and J usage is TRBJ2-1; the match to TRBD2 covers 7 bases. The CDR3 runs to 15 residues. V shed 0 bases and J 2 bases; nucleotides not matched to a gene: 2. Germline V gives CDR1 SGHNT, CDR2 YYREEE (reference sequence).